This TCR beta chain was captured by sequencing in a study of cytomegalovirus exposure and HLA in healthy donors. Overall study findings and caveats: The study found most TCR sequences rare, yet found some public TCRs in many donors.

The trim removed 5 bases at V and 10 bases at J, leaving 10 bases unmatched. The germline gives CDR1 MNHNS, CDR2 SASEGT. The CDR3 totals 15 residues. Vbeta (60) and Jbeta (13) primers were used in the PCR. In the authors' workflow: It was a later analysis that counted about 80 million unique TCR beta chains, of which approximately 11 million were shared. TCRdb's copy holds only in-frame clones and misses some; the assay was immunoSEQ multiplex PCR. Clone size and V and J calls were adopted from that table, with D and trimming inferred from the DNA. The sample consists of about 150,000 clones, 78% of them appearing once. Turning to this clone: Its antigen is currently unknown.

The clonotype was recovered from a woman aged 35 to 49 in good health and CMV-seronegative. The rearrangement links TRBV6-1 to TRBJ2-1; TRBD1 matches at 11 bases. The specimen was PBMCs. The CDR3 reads CASSSRGQGEREQFF. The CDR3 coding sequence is TGTGCCAGCAGTAGCCGGGGACAGGGGGAACGGGAGCAGTTCTTC.